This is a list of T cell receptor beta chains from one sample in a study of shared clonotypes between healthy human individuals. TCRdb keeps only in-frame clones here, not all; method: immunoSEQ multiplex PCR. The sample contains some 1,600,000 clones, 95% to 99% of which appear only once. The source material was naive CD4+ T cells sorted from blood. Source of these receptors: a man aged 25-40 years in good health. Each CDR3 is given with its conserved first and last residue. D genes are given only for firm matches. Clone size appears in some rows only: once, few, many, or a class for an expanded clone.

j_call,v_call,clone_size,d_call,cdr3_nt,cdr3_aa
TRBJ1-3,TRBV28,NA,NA,TGTGCCAGCAGTTCCCCCTCTGGAAACACCATATATTTT,CASSSPSGNTIYF
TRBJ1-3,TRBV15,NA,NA,TGTGCCACCAGCAGAGGGGAAAACACCATATATTTT,CATSRGENTIYF
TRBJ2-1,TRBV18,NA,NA,TGTGCCAGCTCTCCCCTTTCCCGGACAGATATCAATGAGCAGTTCTTC,CASSPLSRTDINEQFF
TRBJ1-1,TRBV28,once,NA,TGTGCCAGCAGGGGACCTGGACAGAACACTGAAGCTTTCTTT,CASRGPGQNTEAFF
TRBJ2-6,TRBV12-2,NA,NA,TGTGCAAGTCGCTTAGTTACGTGGGCAGGGGAACTCTCTGGGGCCAACGTCCTGACTTTC,CASRLVTWAGELSGANVLTF
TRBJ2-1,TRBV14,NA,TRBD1,TGTGCCAGCACCCAGGGGGATCAGGGCAATGAGCAGTTCTTC,CASTQGDQGNEQFF
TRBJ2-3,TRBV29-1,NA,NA,TGCAGCGTTGATGCGGGTACAGATACGCAGTATTTT,CSVDAGTDTQYF
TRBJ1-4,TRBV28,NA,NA,TGTGCCAGCAGTTCGCGGACAGCTCCCAATGAAAAACTGTTTTTT,CASSSRTAPNEKLFF
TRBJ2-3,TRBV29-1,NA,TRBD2,TGCAGCGGGGAGGGGACTAGCGGGAACACAGATACGCAGTATTTT,CSGEGTSGNTDTQYF
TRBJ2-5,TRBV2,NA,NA,TGTGCCAGCACCGGCCAAGAGACCCAGTACTTC,CASTGQETQYF
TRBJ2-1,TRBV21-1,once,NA,TGTGCCAGCAGCTATACACTAGCGGGAATATCCTACAATGAGCAGTTCTTC,CASSYTLAGISYNEQFF
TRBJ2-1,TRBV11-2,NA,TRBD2,TGTGCCAGCAGCTTCCCCAGCGGGAGGGCCGATAATGAGCAGTTCTTC,CASSFPSGRADNEQFF
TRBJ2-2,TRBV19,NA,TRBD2,TGTGCCAGTAGTTCGGGACTACGAATCTACGGGGAGCTGTTTTTT,CASSSGLRIYGELFF
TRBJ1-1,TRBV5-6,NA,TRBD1,TGTGCCAGCAGCCTGACAGGGGTGGACACTGAAGCTTTCTTT,CASSLTGVDTEAFF
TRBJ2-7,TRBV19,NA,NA,TGTGCCAGTAGTAGGGAGGTAACCTACGAGCAGTACTTC,CASSREVTYEQYF
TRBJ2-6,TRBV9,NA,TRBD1,TGTGCCAGCAGCCCCCGGACAGGGGGTCTCTCTGGGGCCAACGTCCTGACTTTC,CASSPRTGGLSGANVLTF
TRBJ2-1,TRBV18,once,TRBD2,TGTGCCAGCTCAACGCGGGAGATCTCCTACAATGAGCAGTTCTTC,CASSTREISYNEQFF
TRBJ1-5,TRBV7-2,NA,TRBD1,TGTGCCAGCAGCTCCGGGACAGACAATCAGCCCCAGCATTTT,CASSSGTDNQPQHF
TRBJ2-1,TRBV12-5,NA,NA,TGTGCTAGTGGTTTGGAGGGACGTGGGGATGAGCAGTTCTTC,CASGLEGRGDEQFF